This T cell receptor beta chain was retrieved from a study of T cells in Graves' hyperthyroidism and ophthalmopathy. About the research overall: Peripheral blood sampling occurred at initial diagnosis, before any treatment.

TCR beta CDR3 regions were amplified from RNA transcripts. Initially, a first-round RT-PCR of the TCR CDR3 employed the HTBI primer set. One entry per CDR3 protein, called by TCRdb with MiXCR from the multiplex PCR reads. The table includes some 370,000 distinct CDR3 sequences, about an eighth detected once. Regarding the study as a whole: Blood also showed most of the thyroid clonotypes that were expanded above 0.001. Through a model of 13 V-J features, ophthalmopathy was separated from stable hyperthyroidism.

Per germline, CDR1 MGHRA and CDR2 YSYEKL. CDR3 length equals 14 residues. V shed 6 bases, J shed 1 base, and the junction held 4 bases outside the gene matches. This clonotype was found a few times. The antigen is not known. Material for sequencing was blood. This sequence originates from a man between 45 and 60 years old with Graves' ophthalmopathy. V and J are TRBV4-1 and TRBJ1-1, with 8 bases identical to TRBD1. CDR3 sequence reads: CASSNQGANTEAFF. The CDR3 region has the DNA TGCGCCAGCAGTAATCAGGGGGCGAACACTGAAGCTTTCTTT.